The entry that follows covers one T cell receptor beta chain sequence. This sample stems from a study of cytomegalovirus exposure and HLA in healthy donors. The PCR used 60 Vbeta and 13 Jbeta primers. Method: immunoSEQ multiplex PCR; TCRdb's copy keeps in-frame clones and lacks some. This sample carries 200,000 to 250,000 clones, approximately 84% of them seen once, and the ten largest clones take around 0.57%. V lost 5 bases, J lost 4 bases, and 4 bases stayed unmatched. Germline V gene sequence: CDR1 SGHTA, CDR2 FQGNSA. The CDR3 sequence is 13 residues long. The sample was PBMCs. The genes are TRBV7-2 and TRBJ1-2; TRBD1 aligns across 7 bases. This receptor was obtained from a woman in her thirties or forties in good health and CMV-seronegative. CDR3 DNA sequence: TGTGCCAGCAGCCCGGACAGGTCCTATGGCTACACCTTC. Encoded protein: CASSPDRSYGYTF.